This TCR beta chain was identified in a study of post-analysis software for immune sequencing data. The CDR3 is 16 amino acids. CDR1 and CDR2 (germline): DFQATT, SNEGSKA (reference sequence). V dropped 0 bases and J dropped 7; count of bases not matched to a gene: 10. Study observations and caveats: The study found TRBV5-6, TRBV5-1 and TRBV20-1 among roughly 5 TRBV segments more frequent in patients than controls.

Incorporated into the TCR beta cDNA libraries were unique molecular identifiers, which served to reduce PCR and sequencing biases. One entry per CDR3 protein, called by TCRdb with MiXCR from the PCR reads. The table shows approximately 730,000 distinct CDR3 sequences, with roughly 27% occurring only once. With respect to this clonotype: Its antigen is unknown.

This TCR was recovered from a girl aged 5-17 years with multiple sclerosis. The sample comprised blood. The chain has TRBV20-1 and TRBJ2-1; TRBD2 matches 9 bases. The CDR3 DNA reads as TGCAGTGCTAGAGATCTCGCGGGAGGGCCGGATAATGAGCAGTTCTTC. This encodes CSARDLAGGPDNEQFF.